What follows are 24 T cell receptor beta chains derived from one specimen sequenced in a study of PD-1 blockade in classical Hodgkin lymphoma. The protocol was immunoSEQ multiplex PCR, while the TCRdb copy is restricted to in-frame clones and leaves out a portion. The data contain approximately 93,000 clones, around 80% of them seen just once; the ten biggest clones take up over 7.5%. Time point reported: cycle 4 day 1 (C4D1), after about 6 weeks of nivolumab. There was relapse after autologous stem cell transplantation in every patient, and there was variation in brentuximab vedotin exposure. The sequencing here drew on peripheral blood mononuclear cells (PBMCs), taken before the fourth cycle of nivolumab. These receptors were collected from a human donor with classical Hodgkin lymphoma.

The rearrangement uses TRBV6-4 and TRBJ2-3, with D possibly matching TRBD1 (6 bases). Trimming stripped 7 bases from V and 9 bases from J, with 20 bases between. This CDR3 contains 14 residues. CDR1 is MRHNA, CDR2 SNTAGT, per germline. CDR3 protein: CASMAEPSTGTQYF. The CDR3 DNA is TGTGCCAGCATGGCCGAGCCGAGCACAGGGACGCAGTATTTT.

This clone was found a few times. This chain connects TRBV7-2 to TRBJ2-3, with no clear D. Germline CDR1 and CDR2: SGHTA and FQGNSA. V was cut by 1 base and J by 2 bases, with 13 bases left in between. This CDR3 is 16 amino acids long. CDR3 DNA sequence: TGTGCCAGCAGCTTAGAAACGGCGATCGACACAGATACGCAGTATTTT. As protein: CASSLETAIDTDTQYF.

V is TRBV4-3 and J is TRBJ1-1, with 11 positions matching TRBD1. The germline V gene encodes CDR1 LGHNA and CDR2 YSLEER. The CDR3 loop spans 16 amino acids. V was pared by 1 base and J by 12 bases, with 13 bases of the junction left unmatched. The CDR3 is CASSQVGAGGQGVSFF. In nucleotides, the CDR3 is TGCGCCAGCAGCCAAGTCGGAGCGGGGGGACAGGGGGTTTCTTTCTTT.

This clone appeared a single time. DNA of the CDR3: TGTGCCTGGAGTGTAGGGGGAGATGGAAACACCATATATTTT. Protein sequence: CAWSVGGDGNTIYF. The genes are TRBV30 and TRBJ1-3; weak D call: TRBD1 (6 bases). Germline loops: CDR1 GTSNPN, CDR2 SVGIG (reference sequence). V was shortened by 0 bases and J by 3 bases, with 9 bases between the two germline ends. The CDR3 runs to 14 residues.

The CDR3 reads CASSYSGSSYEQYF. The DNA of the CDR3 is TGTGCCAGCAGCTACAGCGGGAGCTCCTACGAGCAGTACTTC. The chain uses TRBV7-9 and TRBJ2-7, with 8 bases lining up with TRBD2. V shed 4 bases and J 0 bases; nucleotides not matched to a gene: 2. This CDR3 comprises 14 residues. The V gene's germline CDR1 is SEHNR and CDR2 FQNEAQ (reference sequence).

This chain links TRBV11-2 with TRBJ2-7; D gene uncertain. The CDR3 consists of 14 residues. The germline V gene encodes CDR1 SGHAT and CDR2 FQNNGV. Trimming removed 1 base at V and 10 bases at J, with 17 bases between. Here the CDR3 reads CASSLVPAVTEQYF. The DNA of the CDR3 is TGTGCCAGCAGCTTAGTCCCGGCGGTTACAGAACAGTACTTC.

The CDR3 reads CASSRAAYSGNTIYF. For the CDR3, the DNA is TGTGCCAGCAGCCGAGCCGCGTACTCTGGAAACACCATATATTTT. The rearrangement joins TRBV6-6 to TRBJ1-3; D call uncertain. CDR1 is MNHNY and CDR2 is SVGAGI in the germline V gene (reference sequence). This CDR3 is built from 15 residues. V lost 6 bases and J lost 0, with 12 bases in between.

The genes are TRBV12-5 and TRBJ2-5, with D possibly being TRBD1 or TRBD2 (5 bases each). Trimming took off 3 bases at V and 6 bases at J, with 14 bases between the two ends. Germline V gene lookup returns CDR1 LGHNT and CDR2 FRNRAP. This CDR3 is 14 amino acids long. In DNA, the CDR3 is TGTGCTAGTGGTTTTTGGGGGTTGAGTCAGACCCAGTACTTC. The encoded protein is CASGFWGLSQTQYF.

The genes are TRBV5-4 and TRBJ2-7; 9 bases fit TRBD1. J was trimmed by 3 bases and V by 4 bases; bases with no gene match: 8. Germline CDR1 is SGHNT and CDR2 is YYREEE (reference sequence). This CDR3 has 15 residues. The DNA for the CDR3 is TGTGCCAGCAGCGACGACAGGGGGAGTTTCTACGAGCAGTACTTC. Amino acids: CASSDDRGSFYEQYF.

The chain has TRBV5-1 and TRBJ2-3; 15 bases fit TRBD2. J was trimmed by 6 bases and V by 2 bases; bases with no gene match: 4. Germline V gives CDR1 SGHRS, CDR2 YFSETQ. The CDR3 extends over 16 amino acids. In nucleotides, the CDR3 is TGCGCCAGCAGCTTAGGGACTAGCGGGGGGATGGATACGCAGTATTTT. It translates to CASSLGTSGGMDTQYF.

This chain uses TRBV10-1 with TRBJ2-1; D is possibly TRBD1 (6 bases). The CDR3 is 16 residues long. V dropped 6 bases and J dropped 6 bases, with 21 bases sitting between them. Germline V gene lookup returns CDR1 WNHNN and CDR2 SYGVQD (reference sequence). DNA for the CDR3: TGCGCCAGCAGCGGAGAAGTGGGGGCCTCACGCAATGAGCAGTTCTTC. Its protein is CASSGEVGASRNEQFF.

The V call is TRBV7-3, the J call TRBJ2-7, with D possibly TRBD2 on 6 matching bases. Germline-derived CDR1 and CDR2 are SGHTA and FQGTGA. CDR3 length equals 17 residues. Trimming took 5 bases from V and 1 from J, leaving 21 bases between them. CDR3 amino acids: CASSPTRRSSGSYEQYF. The CDR3 DNA follows: TGTGCCAGCAGCCCGACTAGACGAAGCTCGGGTTCCTACGAGCAGTACTTC.

The rearrangement uses TRBV6-5 and TRBJ1-2, with D hard to call. This CDR3 has 13 amino acids. The germline V and J ends were trimmed by 6 bases and 3 bases, with 11 bases remaining between them. CDR1 and CDR2 from the germline V gene are MNHEY and SVGAGI. Written as DNA, the CDR3 is TGTGCCAGCAGCTCAGTGGAAGACTATGGCTACACCTTC. Its protein product is CASSSVEDYGYTF.

This clone has only one observation. The rearrangement joins TRBV19 to TRBJ1-4; 8 bases are a match to TRBD1. This CDR3 region has 18 residues. The V gene's germline CDR1 is LNHDA and CDR2 SQIVND (reference sequence). The V segment lost 5 bases and the J segment 5 bases; nucleotides outside the gene matches: 16. The CDR3 loop reads CASSVHAAGTGLNEKLFF. As DNA, the CDR3 is TGTGCCAGTAGTGTTCATGCGGCCGGGACAGGATTAAATGAAAAACTGTTTTTT.

The chain uses TRBV7-2 and TRBJ2-7, with a possible D match to TRBD2 (5 bases). Germline CDR1 is SGHTA and CDR2 is FQGNSA. Trimming took 5 bases from V and 2 from J, leaving 16 bases between them. The CDR3 runs to 15 residues. The CDR3 DNA follows: TGTGCCAGCAGCCTACCCCCCGGGATGACCTACGAGCAGTACTTC. Translation: CASSLPPGMTYEQYF. Full variable domain (remainder filled in from reference TRBV7-2 and TRBJ2-7): GAGVSQSPSNKVTEKGKDVELRCDPISGHTALYWYRQSLGQGLEFLIYFQGNSAPDKSGLPSDRFSAERTGGSVSTLTIQRTQQEDSAVYLCASSLPPGMTYEQYFGPGTRLTVT.

CDR3 nucleotide sequence: TGCGCCAGCAGAGCCGAGGGGGGATCACCCCTCCACTTT. This encodes CASRAEGGSPLHF. The chain joins TRBV5-1 to TRBJ1-6, with D maybe TRBD1 (6 bases). The V end lost 5 bases, the J end lost 10 bases, and 13 bases lay between the germline ends. The CDR3 covers 13 residues. Per the germline V gene, CDR1 is SGHRS and CDR2 is YFSETQ.

The V and J genes are TRBV11-2 and TRBJ2-3, with unresolved D. The CDR3 is made up of 11 amino acids. Germline V gives CDR1 SGHAT, CDR2 FQNNGV. Deletions cut 2 bases from V and 6 bases from J, with 3 bases between. The CDR3 sequence: CASSLRDTQYF. The CDR3 DNA is TGTGCCAGCAGCTTACGGGATACGCAGTATTTT.

The chain is built from TRBV18 and TRBJ1-2; maybe TRBD1 (5 bases). CDR3 size: 16 residues. CDR1 is KGHSH and CDR2 is LQKENI in the germline V gene. The V gene lost 2 bases and the J gene lost 1 base, with 14 bases spanning the gap. The CDR3 sequence: CASSPGVQAINYGYTF. In DNA form, the CDR3 reads TGTGCCAGCTCACCAGGGGTACAGGCTATTAACTATGGCTACACCTTC. The full variable domain, its missing parts supplied by reference TRBV18 and TRBJ1-2, is NAGVMQNPRHLVRRRGQEARLRCSPMKGHSHVYWYRQLPEEGLKFMVYLQKENIIDESGMPKERFSAEFPKEGPSILRIQQVVRGDSAAYFCASSPGVQAINYGYTFGSGTRLTVV.

The chain combines TRBV30 with TRBJ1-5; D gene unclear. Trimming stripped 0 bases from V and 11 bases from J, with 14 bases between. The germline V gene has CDR1 GTSNPN and CDR2 SVGIG (reference sequence). The CDR3 is 13 residues long. CDR3 residues: CAWSVGGPEAQHF. Here the CDR3 DNA reads TGTGCCTGGAGTGTAGGAGGGCCCGAGGCCCAGCATTTT.

V and J are TRBV5-8 and TRBJ1-3; D gene unclear. With 1 base removed from V and 0 bases from J, the gap between germline ends came to 8 bases. Per the germline V gene, CDR1 is SGHTS and CDR2 is YDEGEE. There are 15 residues in the CDR3. CDR3 loop: CASSLWQSSGNTIYF. In DNA, the CDR3 is TGTGCCAGCAGCTTGTGGCAGTCCTCTGGAAACACCATATATTTT.

This clone turned up a few times. The CDR3, as DNA: TGTGCCAGTAGTCCGGGGATAGGCTACAATGAGCAGTTCTTC. It encodes CASSPGIGYNEQFF. This chain joins TRBV19 and TRBJ2-1, with TRBD2 as a possible D gene (5 bases). Germline V gene sequence: CDR1 LNHDA, CDR2 SQIVND (reference sequence). The CDR3 has 14 amino acids. Trimming removed 5 bases at V and 3 bases at J, with 11 bases between.

The CDR3 loop reads CASIGLAGAGELFF. DNA for the CDR3: TGTGCCAGCATCGGACTAGCGGGGGCTGGGGAGCTGTTTTTT. The V call is TRBV6-5, the J call TRBJ2-2; 13 bases fit TRBD2. The V gene's germline CDR1 is MNHEY and CDR2 SVGAGI. The CDR3 has 14 residues. The V segment lost 7 bases and the J segment 8 bases; nucleotides outside the gene matches: 4.

This chain links TRBV10-2 with TRBJ1-1; 7 bases line up with TRBD1. From germline, CDR1 is WSHSY and CDR2 SAAADI. The CDR3 length is 13 residues. The V segment lost 3 bases and the J segment 5 bases; nucleotides outside the gene matches: 3. CDR3 in DNA: TGCGCCAGCAGTGAACAGGGGAGGACTGAAGCTTTCTTT. This encodes CASSEQGRTEAFF.

The chain joins TRBV6-5 to TRBJ2-7; no clear D. This CDR3 spans 14 amino acids. Germline values: CDR1 MNHEY, CDR2 SVGAGI. Trimming took 2 bases from V and 5 from J, leaving 13 bases between them. CDR3 DNA sequence: TGTGCCAGCAGTTACGACACGTCGCAGGACGAGCAGTACTTC. Amino acids: CASSYDTSQDEQYF.